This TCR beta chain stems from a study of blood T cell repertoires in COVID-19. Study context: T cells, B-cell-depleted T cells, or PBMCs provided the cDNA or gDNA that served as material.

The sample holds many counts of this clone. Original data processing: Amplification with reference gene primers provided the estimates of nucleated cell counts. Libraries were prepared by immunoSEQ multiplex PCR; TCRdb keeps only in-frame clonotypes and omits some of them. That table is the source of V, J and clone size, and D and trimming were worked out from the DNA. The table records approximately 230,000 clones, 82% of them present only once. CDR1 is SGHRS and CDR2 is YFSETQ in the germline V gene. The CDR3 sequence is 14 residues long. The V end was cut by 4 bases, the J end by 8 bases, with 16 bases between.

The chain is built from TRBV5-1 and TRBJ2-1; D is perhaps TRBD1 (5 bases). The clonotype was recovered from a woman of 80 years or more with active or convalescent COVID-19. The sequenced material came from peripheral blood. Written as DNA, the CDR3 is TGCGCCAGCAGCAAAGGGGCCAGGCAGGATGAGCAGTTCTTC. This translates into CASSKGARQDEQFF.